There are a few counts of the clone carrying this TCR beta chain. These data are taken from a study of T-cell memory formation after mild COVID-19. The CDR3 sequence is 15 residues long. CDR1 and CDR2 (germline): LGHNA, YNFKEQ. The ends were cut back, 0 bases at V and 10 bases at J, with 13 bases in the middle. A single record per CDR3 protein comes from TCRdb applying MiXCR to the 5' RACE reads. This table has 200,000 to 300,000 distinct CDR3 sequences, 8% to 9.5% appearing once. The gene calls are TRBV4-2 and TRBJ1-6; the D gene is possibly TRBD1 (6 bases). This receptor was obtained from a man in his late teens or twenties who had mild COVID-19 (a few samples of this study predate the infection). Cell type and time point are not known. The specimen was PBMCs or a T cell subset sorted from them (not recorded which). CDR3 amino acids: CASSQEKVGGSPLHF. CDR3 bases: TGTGCCAGCAGCCAAGAGAAGGTAGGGGGATCACCCCTCCACTTT.